Given below is one T cell receptor (beta chain) in context. Amplification used 60 Vbeta primers and 13 Jbeta primers. TCRdb's table, derived via immunoSEQ multiplex PCR, lists solely in-frame clones and lacks some. The sample includes about 89,000 clones, around 76% of them seen just once. The data were obtained in a study of cytomegalovirus exposure and HLA in healthy donors. The CDR3 has 15 amino acids. The V and J ends lost 4 bases and 0 bases respectively, with 13 bases between them. This sequence originates from a man aged 25-45 years in good health and CMV-seropositive. Sequencing used PBMCs. This sequence joins TRBV5-3 and TRBJ2-5; D is possibly TRBD1 (6 bases). TRBV5-3 qualifies as an ORF whose function is uncertain. The CDR3 coding sequence is TGTGCCAGAAGCAACCTGACAGGAGACCAAGAGACCCAGTACTTC. Residues: CARSNLTGDQETQYF.